The next 21 T cell receptor beta chains were all read from a single sample in a study of shared clonotypes between healthy human individuals. Data came from immunoSEQ multiplex PCR; TCRdb stores just in-frame clones and leaves some out. The sample lists around 2.3 million clones, almost 96% occurring once. Sequencing was done on a sample of naive CD4+ T cells sorted from blood. As to subset: CD45RA+ positively selected. The source is a man aged 18 to 35 in good health.

The chain couples TRBV6-5 to TRBJ2-4; D call uncertain. The CDR3 runs 14 residues. V was shortened by 6 bases and J by 9 bases, with 18 bases between the two germline ends. From germline, CDR1 is MNHEY and CDR2 SVGAGI. This CDR3 is CASSPGSSTGIQYF. In DNA, the CDR3 is TGTGCCAGCAGCCCGGGCAGTTCAACGGGCATTCAGTACTTC.

As for this clone: This same CDR3 is encoded by further DNA sequences in the sample. V and J are TRBV18 and TRBJ2-3; D not certain. Germline V gene sequence: CDR1 KGHSH, CDR2 LQKENI. Trimming stripped 3 bases from V and 1 base from J, with 8 bases between. This CDR3 is built from 14 residues. The CDR3 spells CASSPSSGTDTQYF. In nucleotides, the CDR3 is TGTGCCAGCTCACCTAGTTCGGGCACAGATACGCAGTATTTT.

The chain joins TRBV27 to TRBJ2-7; TRBD2 matches at 8 bases. The CDR3 loop spans 14 amino acids. Losses at the gene ends were 2 bases for V and 2 bases for J; bases not matched to a gene: 2. Germline V gives CDR1 MNHEY, CDR2 SMNVEV (reference sequence). Written as DNA, the CDR3 is TGTGCCAGCAGTTTAGCGGGGGGTACCTACGAGCAGTACTTC. As protein: CASSLAGGTYEQYF.

The J gene is TRBJ1-6, the V gene TRBV25-1; TRBD1 aligns across 7 bases. Germline V gene lookup returns CDR1 MGHDK and CDR2 SYGVNS. The CDR3 length is 16 residues. Germline trimming cut 10 bases from V and 0 bases from J; bases unmatched to any gene: 9. CDR3 region: CATQGRRSSYNSPLHF. In DNA, the CDR3 is TGTGCCACACAGGGGAGGAGAAGCTCCTATAATTCACCCCTCCACTTT.

The chain recombines TRBV19 with TRBJ1-2; no firm D call. Trimming shortened V by 4 bases and J by 8 bases, and 17 bases separated the two germline ends. Germline CDR1 and CDR2: LNHDA and SQIVND (reference sequence). The CDR3 spans 14 residues. The DNA for the CDR3 is TGTGCCAGTAGTACCGGACCCTCGACACGGGGCTACACCTTC. Its translation is CASSTGPSTRGYTF. The whole variable domain, filled in from reference TRBV19 and TRBJ1-2, reads DGGITQSPKYLFRKEGQNVTLSCEQNLNHDAMYWYRQDPGQGLRLIYYSQIVNDFQKGDIAEGYSVSREKKESFPLTVTSAQKNPTAFYLCASSTGPSTRGYTFGSGTRLTVV.

The V call is TRBV10-2, the J call TRBJ2-7; 8 bases match TRBD1. Trimming cost V 3 bases and J 5 bases; bases outside gene matches: 15. CDR1 and CDR2 (germline): WSHSY, SAAADI. This CDR3 spans 17 amino acids. The CDR3 spells CASSDLLRMTGVDEQYF. The CDR3 DNA is TGCGCCAGCAGTGACCTACTACGCATGACAGGGGTCGACGAGCAGTACTTC.

On this clone: This sample also contains other DNA sequences that code for the same CDR3. The V call is TRBV5-4, the J call TRBJ1-4; D may be TRBD1 (6 bases). This CDR3 has 14 amino acids. Trimming removed 4 bases from V and 2 bases from J, with 9 bases in between. CDR1 and CDR2 from the germline V gene are SGHNT and YYREEE (reference sequence). CDR3: CASSPGATNEKLFF. The CDR3 DNA is TGTGCCAGCAGCCCGGGGGCTACTAATGAAAAACTGTTTTTT.

The chain has TRBV6-1 and TRBJ2-7, with D tentatively TRBD1 or TRBD2 (6 bases each). The CDR3 runs 16 residues. Trimming shortened V by 0 bases and J by 7 bases, and 19 bases separated the two germline ends. Looked up from germline, CDR1 is MNHNS and CDR2 is SASEGT. CDR3 amino acids: CASSEAPGLVGGEQYF. The DNA of the CDR3 is TGTGCCAGCAGTGAAGCGCCCGGTCTCGTAGGGGGGGAGCAGTACTTC.

This clone was recorded once. The gene calls are TRBV6-1 and TRBJ2-5, with a tentative D call TRBD2 (5 bases). Trimming took 6 bases from V and 4 from J, leaving 15 bases between them. The CDR3 consists of 14 residues. Germline lookup yields CDR1 MNHNS and CDR2 SASEGT. The CDR3 DNA is TGTGCCAGCAGCGAGCGGAGGCGGACAGAGACCCAGTACTTC. Encoded protein: CASSERRRTETQYF.

This clone turned up a few times. CDR3 in DNA: TGTGCCAGCAGCATAGGTGGCGAGGCCTACAATGAGCAGTTCTTC. It codes for CASSIGGEAYNEQFF. The chain recombines TRBV5-6 with TRBJ2-1; D is unclear. Germline assignment: CDR1 SGHDT and CDR2 YYEEEE. Trimming stripped 4 bases from V and 2 bases from J, with 13 bases between. CDR3 length: 15 residues.

The chain joins TRBV6-6 to TRBJ1-2; D ambiguous. The V end lost 3 bases, the J end lost 0 bases, and 8 bases lay between the germline ends. The germline CDR1 and CDR2 sequences are MNHNY and SVGAGI (reference sequence). The length of the CDR3 is 14 residues. CDR3 residues: CASSYRESNYGYTF. The DNA for the CDR3 is TGTGCCAGCAGTTATCGTGAATCTAACTATGGCTACACCTTC.

The chain joins TRBV6-1 to TRBJ1-1, with D unclear. From germline, CDR1 is MNHNS and CDR2 SASEGT. The V and J ends lost 2 bases and 1 base respectively, with 8 bases between them. The CDR3 has 14 amino acids. The CDR3 spells CASSETIRNTEAFF. The DNA for the CDR3 is TGTGCCAGCAGTGAAACAATCAGGAACACTGAAGCTTTCTTT.

The rearrangement uses TRBV4-3 and TRBJ2-2, with 7 positions matching TRBD1. CDR1 and CDR2 from the germline V gene are LGHNA and YSLEER. The CDR3 contains 16 residues. V gave up 6 bases and J gave up 2 bases; unmatched junction bases: 9. For the CDR3, the DNA is TGCGCCAGCAGTCTAGAGGGGGCGCGAAACACCGGGGAGCTGTTTTTT. Amino acids: CASSLEGARNTGELFF.

The V gene is TRBV6-5, the J gene TRBJ2-5; 10 bases are a match to TRBD1. Trimming removed 6 bases from V and 4 bases from J; junction bases left unmatched: 5. The CDR3 covers 14 residues. The germline CDR1 and CDR2 sequences are MNHEY and SVGAGI. The CDR3 protein is CASRRQGAPETQYF. As DNA, the CDR3 is TGTGCCAGCAGGAGACAGGGGGCTCCAGAGACCCAGTACTTC.

Regarding this clone: Other nucleotide sequences from this sample produce the same CDR3. V usage is TRBV5-1 and J usage is TRBJ1-4, with 12 bases fitting TRBD1. V dropped 3 bases and J dropped 2; count of bases not matched to a gene: 2. CDR1 SGHRS and CDR2 YFSETQ come from the germline V gene. This CDR3 is built from 16 residues. CDR3 nucleotides: TGCGCCAGCAGCTGGGGACAGGGGGCGACTAATGAAAAACTGTTTTTT. Translation: CASSWGQGATNEKLFF.

J is TRBJ2-3 and V is TRBV11-3, with no clear D. The CDR3 extends over 12 amino acids. Germline CDR1 is SGHNT and CDR2 is YENEEA. The V and J ends lost 6 bases and 4 bases respectively, with 8 bases between them. The CDR3 reads CASSLESDTQYF. CDR3 DNA: TGTGCCAGCAGTCTAGAATCAGATACGCAGTATTTT.

The chain recombines TRBV6-1 with TRBJ2-7; 10 bases line up with TRBD1. There are 14 residues in the CDR3. In germline, CDR1 is MNHNS, CDR2 SASEGT. Trimming at V came to 8 bases and at J to 5 bases, leaving 9 bases not matched to a gene. In DNA, the CDR3 is TGTGCCAGCCTGCCTCGGGACAGGGGCCACGAGCAGTACTTC. It encodes CASLPRDRGHEQYF.

J is TRBJ2-3 and V is TRBV29-1, with 10 bases fitting TRBD2. Germline CDR1 and CDR2: SQVTM and ANQGSEA. The junction had 3 bases not matched to a gene; V was cut back by 4 bases and J by 2 bases. The CDR3 consists of 14 residues. CDR3 nucleotide sequence: TGCAGCGTTGCAACTAGCGGGGACACAGATACGCAGTATTTT. Amino acids: CSVATSGDTDTQYF.

The V and J genes are TRBV4-3 and TRBJ1-6; tentative D call: TRBD1 (6 bases). Germline CDR1 is LGHNA and CDR2 is YSLEER. The CDR3 loop spans 18 amino acids. The V and J ends lost 3 bases and 2 bases respectively, with 17 bases between them. The chain's CDR3 is CASSQLRGRDTYNSPLHF. The CDR3 DNA is TGCGCCAGCAGCCAGCTCCGGGGGAGGGACACCTATAATTCACCCCTCCACTTT.

The CDR3 coding sequence is TGTGCCAGCAGATATGGGACAGCCTCAAGTGGCAATCAGCCCCAGCATTTT. Protein sequence: CASRYGTASSGNQPQHF. V is TRBV2 and J is TRBJ1-5; 7 bases map to TRBD1. Germline V gene data show CDR1 as SNHLY and CDR2 as FYNNEI. This CDR3 has 17 amino acids. V shed 6 bases, J shed 2 bases, and the junction held 13 bases outside the gene matches.

The rearrangement links TRBV6-5 to TRBJ2-7, with 10 bases identical to TRBD2. The CDR3 is 15 amino acids. J lost 2 bases, V lost 2 bases, and 3 bases had no gene match. Per the germline V gene, CDR1 is MNHEY and CDR2 is SVGAGI. This CDR3 is CASSYLAGATYEQYF. The CDR3 region has the DNA TGTGCCAGCAGTTACCTAGCGGGAGCCACCTACGAGCAGTACTTC.